The rows below give T cell receptor beta chains drawn from one sample of a study of OX40 agonist ivuxolimab in advanced cancers. Assay: immunoSEQ multiplex PCR; the TCRdb copy retains only in-frame clones and omits some. The sample shows some 30,000 clones, around nine tenths of them seen only once. The source material was CD4+ or CD8+ T cells sorted from blood, sampled in a trial of the OX40 agonist ivuxolimab. The receptors were gathered from an adult with an advanced solid tumor such as melanoma, head and neck, liver or kidney cancer. Each CDR3 is given with its conserved first and last residue. The order of the fields is V gene, CDR3 protein.

V gene: TRBV7-2; CDR3 protein: CASRGLAGGLGTQYF
V gene: TRBV10-1; CDR3 protein: CASSESLAGADTQYF
V gene: TRBV6-1; CDR3 protein: CASSDGTGMGGNTIYF
V gene: TRBV4-3; CDR3 protein: CALGGGYEQYF
V gene: TRBV5-4; CDR3 protein: CASSFGWAGDLNEQFF
V gene: TRBV28; CDR3 protein: CASRPGPSTDTQYF
V gene: TRBV27; CDR3 protein: CASSSWDRADTQYF
V gene: TRBV6-1; CDR3 protein: CASRPLLGGANGYTF
V gene: TRBV19; CDR3 protein: CASSISGGNTEAFF
V gene: TRBV29-1; CDR3 protein: CSVSRGGETQYF
V gene: TRBV9; CDR3 protein: CASSVASTDTQYF
V gene: TRBV5-1; CDR3 protein: CASSFSDRSYGYTF
V gene: TRBV6-5; CDR3 protein: CASRKGLGPNYGYTF
V gene: TRBV18; CDR3 protein: CASSPSTQRTDTQYF
V gene: TRBV5-6; CDR3 protein: CASSEEGPLSSGANVLTF
V gene: TRBV5-4; CDR3 protein: CASSLPGQGPDTQYF
V gene: TRBV13; CDR3 protein: CASSSGTPTYEQYF
V gene: TRBV9; CDR3 protein: CASSGVGLGETQYF
V gene: TRBV4-1; CDR3 protein: CASSHLQGQYEQYF
V gene: TRBV5-1; CDR3 protein: CASSLGGRPSTDTQYF
V gene: TRBV19; CDR3 protein: CASSNLRGRFF
V gene: TRBV6-5; CDR3 protein: CASRLLQGGSYEQYF
V gene: TRBV9; CDR3 protein: CASSQEGTSVHEQYF
V gene: TRBV11-3; CDR3 protein: CASSLLGGGADIQYF
V gene: TRBV10-3; CDR3 protein: CAINPSGGGHNEQFF
V gene: TRBV11-3; CDR3 protein: CASSLEILAGGQEQFF
V gene: TRBV4-3; CDR3 protein: CASSPISGGADTQYF
V gene: TRBV4-2; CDR3 protein: CASSQEGGAGTSSYEQYF
V gene: TRBV7-9; CDR3 protein: CASPPQAGNANVLTF
V gene: TRBV11-2; CDR3 protein: CASSFWDTEAFF
V gene: TRBV6-5; CDR3 protein: CASSSDPYTQYF
V gene: TRBV4-3; CDR3 protein: CASSQDSWGLVNTGELFF
V gene: TRBV11-3; CDR3 protein: CASSLRTAPIGNEQFF
V gene: TRBV6-6; CDR3 protein: CASSDTGIMNTEAFF
V gene: TRBV10-3; CDR3 protein: CAIRVDANTEAFF
V gene: TRBV7-6; CDR3 protein: CASSPSGSPRYYGYTF
V gene: TRBV15; CDR3 protein: CATSRGTITDTQYF
V gene: TRBV4-1; CDR3 protein: CASSQGPTPEKLFF
V gene: TRBV13; CDR3 protein: CASSETSGPTDTQYF
V gene: TRBV6-5; CDR3 protein: CASWEAEHSNQPQHF
V gene: TRBV11-3; CDR3 protein: CASSLVWNDYEQYF
V gene: TRBV5-8; CDR3 protein: CASSPGTAEKLFF
V gene: TRBV28; CDR3 protein: CASRIYGAYEQYF
V gene: TRBV5-4; CDR3 protein: CASSLDGWGEQGNQPQHF
V gene: TRBV6-5; CDR3 protein: CASSREDPHEQFF
V gene: TRBV27; CDR3 protein: CASSWGTGDYEQYF
V gene: TRBV2; CDR3 protein: CASSAEYNEQFF
V gene: TRBV6-1; CDR3 protein: CASSDYGGQEYEQYF
V gene: TRBV5-3; CDR3 protein: CARSSGQGPTNEKLFF
V gene: TRBV10-3; CDR3 protein: CAISDAGTSYEQYF
V gene: TRBV5-1; CDR3 protein: CASSSLPQGASDTQYF
V gene: TRBV7-9; CDR3 protein: CASTARQDDNEQFF